This T cell receptor beta chain was documented in a study of shared clonotypes between healthy human individuals. Study-wide findings and caveats: Unshared clonotypes carried lower generation probabilities than those common to all four donors.

This clone showed up just once. The antigen is unknown. Trimming took off 2 bases at V and 0 bases at J, with 10 bases between the two ends. This CDR3 has 15 amino acids. Germline V gene data show CDR1 as MNHNY and CDR2 as SVGAGI (reference sequence). Subsets obtained from CD4+ cells comprised CD45RA+ naive and CD45RA-negative memory cells. Sorted-subset replicate PCR reactions were performed with approximately 200 ng DNA, corresponding to roughly 29,000 T cell genomes. The method was immunoSEQ multiplex PCR; TCRdb's version includes in-frame clones alone and lacks a portion of them. The table shows around 1,100,000 clones, with 70% to 80% occurring only once.

This sequence joins TRBV6-6 and TRBJ2-5; D is unclear. The TCR originated in a man aged 18 to 30 in good health. Some clones in this sample may be carry-over from other donors' samples. Material: memory CD4+ T cells from PBMCs. Subset denoted: CD45RA-negative fraction. The CDR3 bases are TGTGCCAGCAGTTACAGTATCCAGAACCAAGAGACCCAGTACTTC. Translation gives CASSYSIQNQETQYF.